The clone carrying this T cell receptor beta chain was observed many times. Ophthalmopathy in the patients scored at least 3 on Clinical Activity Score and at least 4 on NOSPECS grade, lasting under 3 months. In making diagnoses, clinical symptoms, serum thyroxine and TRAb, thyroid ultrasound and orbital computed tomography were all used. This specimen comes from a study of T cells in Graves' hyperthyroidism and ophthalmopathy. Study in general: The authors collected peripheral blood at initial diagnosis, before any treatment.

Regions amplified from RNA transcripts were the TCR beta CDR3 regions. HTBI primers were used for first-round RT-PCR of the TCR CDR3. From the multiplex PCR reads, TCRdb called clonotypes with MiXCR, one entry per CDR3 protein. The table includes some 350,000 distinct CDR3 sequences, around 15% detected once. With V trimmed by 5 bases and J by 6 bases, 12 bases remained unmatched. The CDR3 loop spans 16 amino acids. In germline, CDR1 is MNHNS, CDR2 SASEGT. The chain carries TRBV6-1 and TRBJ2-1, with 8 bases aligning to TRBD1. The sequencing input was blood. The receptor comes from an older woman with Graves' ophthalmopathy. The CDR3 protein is CASSYADRVSANEQFF. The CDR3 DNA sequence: TGTGCCAGCAGTTACGCGGACAGGGTATCGGCCAATGAGCAGTTCTTC.